This entry lists 20 T cell receptor beta chains sequenced from one sample in a study of regulatory T cells in long-lasting Graves disease. Time point meaning: newly diagnosed GD, antithyroid drugs for less than 3 months. The TCR library was made from RNA that had been extracted from PBMCs in TRIzol. According to the study, TCR beta libraries were built with iRepertoire HTBI primers and CDR3-region Arm-PCR. Using its own MiXCR run on the multiplex PCR reads, TCRdb lists one record per CDR3 protein. Of 300,000 to 400,000 distinct CDR3 sequences in the sample, roughly a sixth are singletons; the top ten hold roughly 27%. These data were also reused for a study on T cells in Graves' hyperthyroidism and ophthalmopathy.

This material consisted of peripheral blood mononuclear cells (PBMCs), taken at new diagnosis, from a patient treated with antithyroid drugs. These receptors originate from a man aged 40-49 years with Graves disease.

This clonotype was observed at least ten times. The rearrangement uses TRBV20-1 and TRBJ2-3; D is unresolved. Germline V gene lookup returns CDR1 DFQATT and CDR2 SNEGSKA (reference sequence). The CDR3 has 17 amino acids. The V gene lost 1 base and the J gene lost 9 bases, with 26 bases spanning the gap. The CDR3 DNA is TGCAGTGCTAGAGGCCGGGTCTTGTCCCTCACACACCGCACGCAGTATTTT. Amino acids: CSARGRVLSLTHRTQYF.

This chain uses TRBV28 with TRBJ2-1, with TRBD2 matching 7 bases. Trimming removed 8 bases from V and 6 bases from J; junction bases left unmatched: 4. CDR3 size: 12 residues. The germline CDR1 and CDR2 sequences are MDHEN and SYDVKM. This CDR3 is CASREAANEQFF. As DNA, the CDR3 is TGTGCCAGCCGGGAGGCGGCCAATGAGCAGTTCTTC.

The J gene is TRBJ2-7, the V gene TRBV2; D is perhaps TRBD2 (5 bases). The V end lost 0 bases, the J end lost 3 bases, and 6 bases lay between the germline ends. Per germline, CDR1 SNHLY and CDR2 FYNNEI. The CDR3 is 13 amino acids. In nucleotides, the CDR3 is TGTGCCAGCAGTGAAGCGAGGGTCTACGAGCAGTACTTC. The encoded protein is CASSEARVYEQYF.

Regarding this clonotype: Mismatch with germline at one junction end may stem from a read error. The rearrangement links TRBV3-1 to TRBJ2-1; D may be TRBD2 (6 bases). CDR3 size: 13 residues. The germline CDR1 and CDR2 sequences are LGHDT and YNNKEL (reference sequence). In nucleotides, the CDR3 is TGTGCCAGCAGCCAAGATGAAAGGGGACCGGGGGTCTTC. This codes for CASSQDERGPGVF.

This clonotype was seen at least ten times. The V gene is TRBV28, the J gene TRBJ1-6, with 12 bases fitting TRBD1. This CDR3 comprises 17 residues. Germline V lookup: CDR1 MDHEN, CDR2 SYDVKM. Trimming cost V 5 bases and J 6 bases; bases outside gene matches: 8. CDR3 in DNA: TGTGCCAGCAGTCCCTCCGGGACAGGGGGCTTTAATTCACCCCTCCACTTT. It codes for CASSPSGTGGFNSPLHF.

The chain recombines TRBV12-3 or TRBV12-4 with TRBJ2-3; 9 bases align to TRBD2. The J call may not be correct, given that the DNA end is closer to TRBJ2-5. The CDR3 runs 15 residues. CDR3 sequence (DNA): TGTGCCAGCAGTGGACGCGGGGGGGCCTTTGAGACCCAGTACTTC. It yields the protein CASSGRGGAFETQYF.

There are many counts of this clonotype. The chain recombines TRBV6-1 with TRBJ2-7; tentatively, D is TRBD1 (5 bases). Per the germline V gene, CDR1 is MNHNS and CDR2 is SASEGT. CDR3 length: 13 residues. Trimming removed 6 bases from V and 1 base from J, with 10 bases in between. CDR3 region: CASRETASYEQYF. The DNA of the CDR3 is TGTGCCAGCAGGGAGACAGCTTCCTACGAGCAGTACTTC.

J is TRBJ1-6 and V is TRBV5-6; D perhaps matches TRBD1 (5 bases). Germline V gene lookup returns CDR1 SGHDT and CDR2 YYEEEE. The length of the CDR3 is 14 residues. V dropped 4 bases and J dropped 8 bases, with 13 bases sitting between them. As DNA, the CDR3 is TGTGCCAGCAGCCGGGAAAGGGGATATTCACCCCTCCACTTT. This codes for CASSRERGYSPLHF.

Ten or more counts support this clonotype. This chain uses TRBV29-1 with TRBJ2-1; D is perhaps TRBD2 (7 bases). The CDR3 consists of 13 residues. Germline CDR1 reads SQVTM; CDR2 reads ANQGSEA. The chain's CDR3 is CSGGAGDSVLQFF. The CDR3, as DNA: TGCAGTGGGGGGGCAGGGGACTCGGTCCTGCAGTTCTTC.

The chain links TRBV20-1 to TRBJ1-5; D uncertain. Germline CDR1 is DFQATT and CDR2 is SNEGSKA (reference sequence). V lost 6 bases and J lost 5, with 11 bases in between. The CDR3 spans 12 residues. The CDR3 DNA reads as TGCAGTGCCTCAGCTTGGGATCAGCCCCAGCATTTT. Amino acid sequence: CSASAWDQPQHF.

The chain carries TRBV6-2 or TRBV6-3 and TRBJ2-3; TRBD2 is a possible D gene (5 bases). Trimming took off 3 bases at V and 2 bases at J, with 12 bases between the two ends. This CDR3 region has 15 residues. CDR1 MNHEY and CDR2 SVGEGT come from the germline V gene. CDR3 in DNA: TGTGCCAGCAGTTATTCCCCGGGGAACACAGATACGCAGTATTTT. Its protein product is CASSYSPGNTDTQYF.

This clonotype was seen at least ten times. The chain has TRBV30 and TRBJ1-1; D uncertain. This CDR3 region has 14 residues. Germline V gives CDR1 GTSNPN, CDR2 SVGIG (reference sequence). Trimming shortened V by 1 base and J by 3 bases, and 12 bases separated the two germline ends. CDR3 in DNA: TGTGCCTGGAGTGCGGGTCGGCTTTACACTGAAGCTTTCTTT. Translation gives CAWSAGRLYTEAFF.

J is TRBJ2-4 and V is TRBV28, with 9 positions matching TRBD2. Germline V lookup: CDR1 MDHEN, CDR2 SYDVKM. The CDR3 has 17 amino acids. J was trimmed by 8 bases and V by 2 bases; bases with no gene match: 13. CDR3 in amino acids: CASSLAPPPSGADIQYF. The DNA for the CDR3 is TGTGCCAGCAGTTTAGCCCCCCCCCCTAGCGGGGCCGACATTCAGTACTTC.

In this sample, this clonotype turned up a few times. The chain combines TRBV9 with TRBJ2-1, with 8 bases aligning to TRBD2. The V segment lost 0 bases and the J segment 2 bases; nucleotides outside the gene matches: 7. Germline assignment: CDR1 SGDLS and CDR2 YYNGEE. The CDR3 consists of 17 residues. The CDR3 region is CASSVDSSGGTYNEQFF. CDR3 bases: TGTGCCAGCAGCGTAGATTCCAGCGGGGGCACCTACAATGAGCAGTTCTTC.

This clonotype was picked up many times. CDR3 loop: CASSLVQPPVWETQYF. DNA of the CDR3: TGCGCCAGCAGCTTGGTACAGCCACCGGTGTGGGAGACCCAGTACTTC. The chain recombines TRBV5-1 with TRBJ2-5; D gene unclear. This CDR3 region has 16 residues. The ends were cut back, 0 bases at V and 5 bases at J, with 17 bases in the middle. From germline, CDR1 is SGHRS and CDR2 YFSETQ.

The sample holds many counts of this clonotype. The V and J genes are TRBV28 and TRBJ1-5; TRBD1 matches 8 bases. This CDR3 comprises 14 residues. The V gene end was trimmed by 6 bases and the J gene end by 4 bases; junction bases not matched to a gene: 5. Germline V gene data show CDR1 as MDHEN and CDR2 as SYDVKM. The CDR3 sequence: CASRNTGGNQPQHF. The DNA of the CDR3 is TGTGCCAGCAGGAACACAGGGGGTAATCAGCCCCAGCATTTT.

The J gene is TRBJ1-2, the V gene TRBV28, with D unresolved. CDR3 size: 13 residues. Trimming removed 10 bases from V and 4 bases from J, with 16 bases in between. Germline V gives CDR1 MDHEN, CDR2 SYDVKM. The CDR3 bases are TGTGCCATCCAAGGAGGTATATCCTATGGCTACACCTTC. Its protein is CAIQGGISYGYTF.

Comments on this clonotype: At one end, the junction sequence differs from germline, possibly due to a read error. The J gene is TRBJ2-5, the V gene TRBV5-1; 9 nucleotides line up with TRBD2. CDR1 and CDR2 (germline): SGHRS, YFSETQ. CDR3 length: 14 residues. The CDR3 sequence: CASSMGLAWETRYF. The DNA for the CDR3 is TGCGCCAGCAGCATGGGACTAGCATGGGAGACCCGGTACTTC.

Turning to this clonotype: A much larger clone sits a single nucleotide away, making a read error possible. The chain couples TRBV11-2 to TRBJ2-5; D might be TRBD2 (6 bases). Trimming took off 3 bases at V and 5 bases at J, with 13 bases between the two ends. Germline values: CDR1 SGHAT, CDR2 FQNNGV. The CDR3 is 14 amino acids. The CDR3 DNA reads as TGTGCCAGCAGCTTTCAGCGGGCGGGGGAGACCCAGTACTTC. Protein: CASSFQRAGETQYF.

This clonotype showed up many times. V is TRBV20-1 and J is TRBJ1-2, with no clear D. The CDR3 is 13 residues long. The V end lost 0 bases, the J end lost 8 bases, and 13 bases lay between the germline ends. Germline V gene sequence: CDR1 DFQATT, CDR2 SNEGSKA (reference sequence). CDR3 amino acids: CSAREEGDGGYTF. The CDR3 DNA follows: TGCAGTGCTAGAGAAGAGGGAGACGGGGGCTACACCTTC.